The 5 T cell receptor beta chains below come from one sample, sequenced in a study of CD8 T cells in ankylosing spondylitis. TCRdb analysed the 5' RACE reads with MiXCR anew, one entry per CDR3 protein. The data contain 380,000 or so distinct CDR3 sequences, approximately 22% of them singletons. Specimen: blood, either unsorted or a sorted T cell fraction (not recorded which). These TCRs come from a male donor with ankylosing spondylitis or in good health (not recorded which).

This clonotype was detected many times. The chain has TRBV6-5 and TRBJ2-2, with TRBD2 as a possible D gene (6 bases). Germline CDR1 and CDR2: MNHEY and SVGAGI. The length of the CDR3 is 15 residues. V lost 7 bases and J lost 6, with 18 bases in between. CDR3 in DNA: TGTGCCAGCACTTTAATCCCTGGGGGGTCCGGGGAGCTGTTTTTT. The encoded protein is CASTLIPGGSGELFF.

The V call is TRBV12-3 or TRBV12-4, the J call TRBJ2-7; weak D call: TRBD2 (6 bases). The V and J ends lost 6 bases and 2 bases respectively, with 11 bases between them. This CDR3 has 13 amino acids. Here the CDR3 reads CASRPSATYEQYF. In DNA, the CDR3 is TGTGCCAGCAGGCCTAGCGCGACCTACGAGCAGTACTTC.

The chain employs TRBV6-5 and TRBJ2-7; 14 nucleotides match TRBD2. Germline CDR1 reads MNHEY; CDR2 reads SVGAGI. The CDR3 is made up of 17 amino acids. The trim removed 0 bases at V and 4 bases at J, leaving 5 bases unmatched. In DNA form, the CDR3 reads TGTGCCAGCAGTTACTCAGCGAGGACTAGCGGGGGGTACGAGCAGTACTTC. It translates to CASSYSARTSGGYEQYF.

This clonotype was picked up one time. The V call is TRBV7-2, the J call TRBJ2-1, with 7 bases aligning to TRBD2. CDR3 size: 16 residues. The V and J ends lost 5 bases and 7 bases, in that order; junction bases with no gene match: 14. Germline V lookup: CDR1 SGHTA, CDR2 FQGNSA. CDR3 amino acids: CASSPFPGTMENEQFF. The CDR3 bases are TGTGCCAGCAGCCCTTTCCCCGGGACTATGGAAAATGAGCAGTTCTTC.

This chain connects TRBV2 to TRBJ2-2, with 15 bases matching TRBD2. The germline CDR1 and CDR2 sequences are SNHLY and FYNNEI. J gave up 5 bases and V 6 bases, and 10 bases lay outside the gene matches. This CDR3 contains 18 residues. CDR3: CASSWTSGGAINTGELFF. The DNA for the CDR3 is TGTGCCAGCAGCTGGACTAGCGGGGGGGCAATAAATACCGGGGAGCTGTTTTTT.